Listed here is a single T cell receptor (beta chain). Its specificity is not known. This entry is derived from a study of cytomegalovirus exposure and HLA in healthy donors. Study-wide results and limits: Rare sequences made up most TCRs, while some public TCRs were found in many donors. Several top significant clusters appeared, in a later analysis, to be linked to common viral pathogens.

PCR used 60 Vbeta primers and 13 Jbeta primers. Original methodology: In a later analysis, the count reached 80 million or so unique TCR beta chains, with about 11 million shared. Produced via immunoSEQ multiplex PCR; TCRdb's table is partial and in-frame only. From that table come the V and J calls and clone size; the DNA was used to work out D and trimming. This table holds about 120,000 clones, roughly three fifths found once. This CDR3 is built from 13 residues. The V and J ends lost 6 bases and 6 bases, in that order; junction bases with no gene match: 8. CDR1 is SNHLY and CDR2 is FYNNEI in the germline V gene.

The J gene is TRBJ2-7, the V gene TRBV2, with 7 bases fitting TRBD2. Sequenced: PBMCs. This TCR derives from a man aged 40-49 years in good health and CMV-seropositive. The CDR3 DNA is TGTGCCAGCAGATGGGCTAGCGGAAGCGAGCAGTACTTC. Translating it yields CASRWASGSEQYF.